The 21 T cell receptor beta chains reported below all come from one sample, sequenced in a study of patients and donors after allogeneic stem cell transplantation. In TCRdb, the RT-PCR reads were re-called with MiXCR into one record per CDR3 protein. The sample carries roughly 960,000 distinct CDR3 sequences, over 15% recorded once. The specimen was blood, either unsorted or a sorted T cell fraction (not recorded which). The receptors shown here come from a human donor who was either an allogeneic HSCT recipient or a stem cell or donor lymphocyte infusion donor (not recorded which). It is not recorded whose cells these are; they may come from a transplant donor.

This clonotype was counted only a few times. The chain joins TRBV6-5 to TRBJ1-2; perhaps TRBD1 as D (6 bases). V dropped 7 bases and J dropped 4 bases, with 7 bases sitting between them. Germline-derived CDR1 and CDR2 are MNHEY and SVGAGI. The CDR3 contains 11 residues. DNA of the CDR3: TGTGCCAGCACCAGGGGCTATGGCTACACCTTC. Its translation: CASTRGYGYTF.

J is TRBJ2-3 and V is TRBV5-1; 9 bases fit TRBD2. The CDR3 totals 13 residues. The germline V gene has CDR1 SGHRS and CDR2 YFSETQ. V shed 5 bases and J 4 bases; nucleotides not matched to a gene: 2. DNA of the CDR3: TGCGCCAGCAGGCGGGAGGGTGCAGATACGCAGTATTTT. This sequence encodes CASRREGADTQYF.

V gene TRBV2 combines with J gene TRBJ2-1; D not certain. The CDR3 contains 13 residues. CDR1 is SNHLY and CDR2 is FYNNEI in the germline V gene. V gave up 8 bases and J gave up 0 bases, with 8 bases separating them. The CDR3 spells CASGKDSYNEQFF. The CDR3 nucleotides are TGTGCCAGCGGAAAGGACTCCTACAATGAGCAGTTCTTC.

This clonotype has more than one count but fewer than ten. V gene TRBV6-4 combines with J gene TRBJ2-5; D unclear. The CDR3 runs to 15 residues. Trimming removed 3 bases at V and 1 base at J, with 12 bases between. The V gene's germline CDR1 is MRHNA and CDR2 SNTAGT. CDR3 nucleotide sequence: TGTGCCAGCAGTGAAGCGCTCGGACGCCAAGAGACCCAGTACTTC. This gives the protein CASSEALGRQETQYF.

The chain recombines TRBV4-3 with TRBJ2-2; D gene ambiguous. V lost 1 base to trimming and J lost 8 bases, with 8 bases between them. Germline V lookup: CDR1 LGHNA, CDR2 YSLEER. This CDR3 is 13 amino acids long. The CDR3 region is CASSQGKVGELFF. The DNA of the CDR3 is TGCGCCAGCAGCCAAGGGAAGGTGGGGGAGCTGTTTTTT.

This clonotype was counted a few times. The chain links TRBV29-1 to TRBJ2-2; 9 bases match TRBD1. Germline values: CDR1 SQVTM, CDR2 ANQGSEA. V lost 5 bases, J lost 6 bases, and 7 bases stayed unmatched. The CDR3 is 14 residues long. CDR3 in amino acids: CSVRGYRGPGELFF. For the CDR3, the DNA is TGCAGCGTTCGGGGGTACAGGGGGCCCGGGGAGCTGTTTTTT.

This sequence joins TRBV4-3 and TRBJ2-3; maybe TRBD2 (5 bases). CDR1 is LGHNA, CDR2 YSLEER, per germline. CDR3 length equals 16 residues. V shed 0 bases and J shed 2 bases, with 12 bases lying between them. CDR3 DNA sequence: TGCGCCAGCAGCCAAGATGCCGAGGGAACCACAGATACGCAGTATTTT. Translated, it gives CASSQDAEGTTDTQYF.

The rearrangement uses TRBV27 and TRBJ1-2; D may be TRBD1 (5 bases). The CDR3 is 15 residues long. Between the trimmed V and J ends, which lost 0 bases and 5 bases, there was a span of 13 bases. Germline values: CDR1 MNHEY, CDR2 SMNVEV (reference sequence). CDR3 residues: CASSLSIPSGYGYTF. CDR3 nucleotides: TGTGCCAGCAGTTTATCGATCCCGTCAGGGTATGGCTACACCTTC.

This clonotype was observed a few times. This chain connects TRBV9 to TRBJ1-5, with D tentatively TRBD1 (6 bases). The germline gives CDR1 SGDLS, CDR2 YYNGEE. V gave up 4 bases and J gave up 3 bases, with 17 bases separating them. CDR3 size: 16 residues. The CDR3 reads CASSRTGLVANQPQHF. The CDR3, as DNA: TGTGCCAGCAGCCGTACAGGGTTGGTTGCCAATCAGCCCCAGCATTTT.

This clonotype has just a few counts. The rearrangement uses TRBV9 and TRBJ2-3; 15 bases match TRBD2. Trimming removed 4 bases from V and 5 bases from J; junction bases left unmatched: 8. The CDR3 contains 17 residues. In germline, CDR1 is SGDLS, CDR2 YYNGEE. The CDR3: CASSPSGLAGGGDTQYF. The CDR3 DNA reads TGTGCCAGCAGCCCCTCGGGACTAGCGGGGGGCGGAGATACGCAGTATTTT.

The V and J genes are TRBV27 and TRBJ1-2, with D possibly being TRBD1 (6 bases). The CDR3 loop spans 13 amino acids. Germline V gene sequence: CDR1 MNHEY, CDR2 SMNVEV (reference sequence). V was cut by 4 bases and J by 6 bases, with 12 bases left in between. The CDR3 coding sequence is TGTGCCAGCAGTTCACAGGGAAATAATGGCTACACCTTC. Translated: CASSSQGNNGYTF.

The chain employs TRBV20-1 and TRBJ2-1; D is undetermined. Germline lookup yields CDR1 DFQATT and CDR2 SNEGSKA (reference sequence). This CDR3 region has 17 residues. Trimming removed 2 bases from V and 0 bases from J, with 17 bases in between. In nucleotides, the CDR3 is TGCAGTGCTAGAAGCGCAGTGGCGGACCTCTCCTACAATGAGCAGTTCTTC. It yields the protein CSARSAVADLSYNEQFF.

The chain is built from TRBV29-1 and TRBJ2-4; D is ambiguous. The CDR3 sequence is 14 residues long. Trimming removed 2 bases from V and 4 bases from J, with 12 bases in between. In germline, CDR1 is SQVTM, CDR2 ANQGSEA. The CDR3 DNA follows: TGCAGCGTTGAAATCGGGCAGGAGAAAAACATTCAGTACTTC. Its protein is CSVEIGQEKNIQYF.

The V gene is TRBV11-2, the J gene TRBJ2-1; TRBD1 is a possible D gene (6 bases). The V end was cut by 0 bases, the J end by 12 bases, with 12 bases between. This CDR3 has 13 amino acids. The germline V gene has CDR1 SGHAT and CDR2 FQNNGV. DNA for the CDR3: TGTGCCAGCAGCTTAGACAGGGGCGCTGGGCAGTTCTTC. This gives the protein CASSLDRGAGQFF.

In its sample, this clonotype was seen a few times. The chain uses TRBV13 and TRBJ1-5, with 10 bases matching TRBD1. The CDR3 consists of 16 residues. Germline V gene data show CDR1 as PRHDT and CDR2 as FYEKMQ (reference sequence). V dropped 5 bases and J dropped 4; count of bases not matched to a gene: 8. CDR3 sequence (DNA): TGTGCCAGCAGCATCTTCCGGACAGGGGGTAATCAGCCCCAGCATTTT. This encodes CASSIFRTGGNQPQHF.

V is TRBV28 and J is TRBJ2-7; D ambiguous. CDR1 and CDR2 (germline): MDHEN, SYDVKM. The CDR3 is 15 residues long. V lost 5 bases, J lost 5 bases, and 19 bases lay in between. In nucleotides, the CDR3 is TGTGCCAGCAGTCCCTTGGCCCCGGCCGGCCACGAGCAGTACTTC. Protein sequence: CASSPLAPAGHEQYF.

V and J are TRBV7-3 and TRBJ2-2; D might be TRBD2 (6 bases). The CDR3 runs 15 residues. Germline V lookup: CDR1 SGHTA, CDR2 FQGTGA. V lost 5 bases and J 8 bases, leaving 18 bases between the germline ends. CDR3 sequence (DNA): TGTGCCAGCAGCCCACAACCCCCCGGGAGTGGGGAGCTGTTTTTT. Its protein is CASSPQPPGSGELFF. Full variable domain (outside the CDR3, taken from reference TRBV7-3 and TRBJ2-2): GAGVSQTPSNKVTEKGKYVELRCDPISGHTALYWYRQSLGQGPEFLIYFQGTGAADDSGLPNDRFFAVRPEGSVSTLKIQRTERGDSAVYLCASSPQPPGSGELFFGEGSRLTVL.

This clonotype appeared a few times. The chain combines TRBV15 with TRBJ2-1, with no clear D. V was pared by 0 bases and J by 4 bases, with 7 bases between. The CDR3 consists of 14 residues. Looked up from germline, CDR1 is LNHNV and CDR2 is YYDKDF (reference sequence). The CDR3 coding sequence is TGTGCCACCAGCAGAGATCCTGAATACAATGAGCAGTTCTTC. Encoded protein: CATSRDPEYNEQFF.

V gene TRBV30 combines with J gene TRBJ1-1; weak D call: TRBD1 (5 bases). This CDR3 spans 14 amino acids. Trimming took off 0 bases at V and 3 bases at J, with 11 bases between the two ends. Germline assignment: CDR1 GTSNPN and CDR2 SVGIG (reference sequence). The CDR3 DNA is TGTGCCTGGAGTGTGTGGGGCACGGACACTGAAGCTTTCTTT. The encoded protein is CAWSVWGTDTEAFF.

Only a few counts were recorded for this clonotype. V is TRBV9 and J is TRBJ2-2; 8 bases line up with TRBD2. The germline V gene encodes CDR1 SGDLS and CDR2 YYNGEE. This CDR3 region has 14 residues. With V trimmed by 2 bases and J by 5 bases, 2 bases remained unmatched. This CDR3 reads CASSVPSGTGELFF. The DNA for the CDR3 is TGTGCCAGCAGCGTCCCTAGCGGGACCGGGGAGCTGTTTTTT.

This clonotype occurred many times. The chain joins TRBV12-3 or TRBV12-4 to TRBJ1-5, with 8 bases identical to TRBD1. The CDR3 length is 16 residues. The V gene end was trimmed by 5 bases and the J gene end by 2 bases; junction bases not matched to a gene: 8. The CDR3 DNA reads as TGTGCCAGCAGTCCACATCTGGGACAGGGCAATCAGCCCCAGCATTTT. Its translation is CASSPHLGQGNQPQHF.